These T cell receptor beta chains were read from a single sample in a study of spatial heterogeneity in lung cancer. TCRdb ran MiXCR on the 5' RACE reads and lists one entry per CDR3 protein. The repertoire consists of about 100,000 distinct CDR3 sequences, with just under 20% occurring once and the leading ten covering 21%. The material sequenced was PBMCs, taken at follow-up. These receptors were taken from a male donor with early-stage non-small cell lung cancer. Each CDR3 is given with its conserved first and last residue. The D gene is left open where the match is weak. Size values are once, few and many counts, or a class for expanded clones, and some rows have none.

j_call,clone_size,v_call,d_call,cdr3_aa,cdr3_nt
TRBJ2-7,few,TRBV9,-,CASSRDRPYEQYF,TGTGCCAGCAGCAGAGACAGGCCCTACGAGCAGTACTTC
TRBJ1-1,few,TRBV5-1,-,CASSSAGATTEAFF,TGCGCCAGCAGCAGTGCAGGGGCAACCACTGAAGCTTTCTTT
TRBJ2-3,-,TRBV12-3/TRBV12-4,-,CASKETTWGTDTQYF,TGTGCCAGCAAGGAGACGACGTGGGGCACAGATACGCAGTATTTT
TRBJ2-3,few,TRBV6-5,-,CASVGGGGTNTQYF,TGTGCCAGCGTCGGAGGGGGGGGCACGAATACGCAGTATTTT
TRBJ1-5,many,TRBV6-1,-,CASSWGTAHSNQPQHF,TGTGCCAGCAGTTGGGGGACCGCGCATAGCAATCAGCCCCAGCATTTT
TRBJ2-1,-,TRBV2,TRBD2,CASSQSLAGGRNEQFF,TGTGCCAGCTCCCAATCACTAGCGGGAGGGCGGAATGAGCAGTTCTTC
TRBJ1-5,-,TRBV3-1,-,CASSQGPQPQHF,TGTGCCAGCAGCCAAGGTCCCCAGCCCCAGCATTTT
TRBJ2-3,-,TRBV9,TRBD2,CASSASWEGSDTQYF,TGTGCCAGCAGCGCCTCGTGGGAGGGTTCAGATACGCAGTATTTT
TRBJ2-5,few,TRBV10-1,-,CASSESGKKETQYF,TGCGCCAGCAGTGAGTCCGGCAAAAAAGAGACCCAGTACTTC
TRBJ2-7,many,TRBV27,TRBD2,CASSSAGGTSGTFLYEQYF,TGTGCCAGCAGTTCCGCGGGGGGGACTAGCGGTACATTTTTGTACGAGCAGTACTTC
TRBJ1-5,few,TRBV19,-,CASSNADSNQPQHF,TGTGCCAGTAGTAACGCGGATAGCAATCAGCCCCAGCATTTT
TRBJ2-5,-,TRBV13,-,CASSPGDGQETQYF,TGTGCCAGCAGCCCAGGGGACGGCCAAGAGACCCAGTACTTC
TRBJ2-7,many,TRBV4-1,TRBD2,CASSLRTSGSYEQYF,TGCGCCAGCAGCCTCCGGACTAGCGGGAGCTACGAGCAGTACTTC
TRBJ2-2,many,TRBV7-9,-,CASSLTPNTGELFF,TGTGCCAGCAGCCTCACCCCCAACACCGGGGAGCTGTTTTTT
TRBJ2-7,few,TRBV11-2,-,CASSSRRGRGDEQYF,TGTGCCAGCAGCTCCAGAAGGGGGAGAGGAGACGAGCAGTACTTC
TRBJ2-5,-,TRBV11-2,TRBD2,CASSLPGLAAQETQYF,TGTGCCAGCAGCTTACCGGGACTAGCGGCCCAAGAGACCCAGTACTTC
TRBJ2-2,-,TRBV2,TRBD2,CASSEPSGGPNTGELFF,TGTGCCAGCAGTGAACCGAGCGGGGGGCCTAACACCGGGGAGCTGTTTTTT
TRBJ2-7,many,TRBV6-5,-,CASRKTGSYEQYF,TGTGCCAGCAGGAAGACAGGTTCCTACGAGCAGTACTTC
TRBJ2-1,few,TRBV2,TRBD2,CASRGRLAGTNEQFF,TGTGCCAGCAGGGGTAGACTAGCGGGGACGAATGAGCAGTTCTTC
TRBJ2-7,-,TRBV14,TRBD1,CASSQYRTGVDEQYF,TGTGCCAGCAGCCAGTACAGGACAGGCGTCGACGAGCAGTACTTC
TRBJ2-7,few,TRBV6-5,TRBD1,CASSRQGFSYEQYF,TGTGCCAGCAGTCGACAGGGATTTTCCTACGAGCAGTACTTC
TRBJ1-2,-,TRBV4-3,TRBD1,CASSQGNTGGANYGYTF,TGCGCCAGCAGCCAGGGTAATACAGGGGGCGCTAACTATGGCTACACCTTC
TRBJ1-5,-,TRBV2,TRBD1,CASSGGQGHRKPQHF,TGTGCCAGCAGCGGGGGACAGGGACATCGTAAGCCCCAGCATTTT
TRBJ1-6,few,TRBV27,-,CASSWGVSYNSPLHF,TGTGCCAGCAGTTGGGGCGTGTCCTATAATTCACCCCTCCACTTT
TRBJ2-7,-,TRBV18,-,CASSPQEAYEQYF,TGTGCCAGCTCACCACAGGAGGCCTACGAGCAGTACTTC
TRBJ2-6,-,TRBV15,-,CATSRSLGGPGANVLTF,TGTGCCACCAGCAGATCATTAGGGGGACCTGGGGCCAACGTCCTGACTTTC
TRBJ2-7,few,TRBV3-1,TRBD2,CASSQDRLAGGPGEQYF,TGTGCCAGCAGCCAAGATAGACTAGCGGGAGGGCCGGGGGAGCAGTACTTC
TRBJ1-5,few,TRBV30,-,CAWSRRDIRGNQPQHF,TGTGCCTGGAGCCGGCGGGACATTCGAGGCAATCAGCCCCAGCATTTT
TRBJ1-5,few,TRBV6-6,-,CASSYGGVHSNQPQHF,TGTGCCAGCAGTTACGGCGGGGTCCATAGCAATCAGCCCCAGCATTTT
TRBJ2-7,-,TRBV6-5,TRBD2,CASRPTLAESYEQYF,TGTGCCAGCAGACCCACCCTAGCGGAGTCCTACGAGCAGTACTTC
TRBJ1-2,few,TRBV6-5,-,CASSSGTLSGYTF,TGTGCCAGCAGTTCCGGGACCCTATCTGGCTACACCTTC
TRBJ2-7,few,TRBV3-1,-,CASSRTEGAYEQYF,TGTGCCAGCAGCCGGACAGAGGGAGCCTACGAGCAGTACTTC
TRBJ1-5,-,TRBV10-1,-,CASSESISGQPQHF,TGCGCCAGCAGTGAGTCGATTAGTGGTCAGCCCCAGCATTTT
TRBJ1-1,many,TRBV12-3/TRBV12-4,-,CASSPTDMNTEAFF,TGTGCCAGCAGTCCGACAGACATGAACACTGAAGCTTTCTTT
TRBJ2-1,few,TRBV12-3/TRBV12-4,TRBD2,CASSASGTVGFF,TGTGCCAGCAGTGCTAGCGGCACCGTCGGGTTCTTC
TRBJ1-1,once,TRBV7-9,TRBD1,CASSFRTGRDTEAFF,TGTGCCAGCAGCTTCAGGACAGGGAGGGACACTGAAGCTTTCTTT
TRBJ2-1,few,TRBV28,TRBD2,CASSSRPGRGTYNEQFF,TGTGCCAGCAGCTCTAGGCCCGGGCGGGGGACCTACAATGAGCAGTTCTTC
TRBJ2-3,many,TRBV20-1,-,CSARDADYITDTQYF,TGCAGTGCTAGAGACGCGGACTACATCACAGATACGCAGTATTTT
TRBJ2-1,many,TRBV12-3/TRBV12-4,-,CASSSHGSSYNEQFF,TGTGCCAGCAGTTCCCACGGGAGCTCCTACAATGAGCAGTTCTTC
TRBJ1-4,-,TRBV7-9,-,CASSLGHLATNEKLFF,TGTGCCAGCAGCTTGGGACACCTCGCAACTAATGAAAAACTGTTTTTT
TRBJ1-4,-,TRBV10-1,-,CASSESGGKLFF,TGCGCCAGCAGTGAGTCAGGGGGAAAACTGTTTTTT
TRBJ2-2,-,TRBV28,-,CASSPPQGSGELFF,TGTGCCAGCAGCCCCCCTCAGGGCTCCGGGGAGCTGTTTTTT
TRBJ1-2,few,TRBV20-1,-,CSALAGTNYGYTF,TGCAGTGCGCTGGCGGGGACTAACTATGGCTACACCTTC
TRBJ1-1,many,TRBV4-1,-,CASSQRAQTFEQGEAFF,TGCGCCAGCAGCCAACGAGCCCAGACCTTCGAACAAGGTGAAGCTTTCTTT
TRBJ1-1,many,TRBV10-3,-,CAISPDRGNTEAFF,TGTGCCATCAGTCCCGACAGAGGGAACACTGAAGCTTTCTTT
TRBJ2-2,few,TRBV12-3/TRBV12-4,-,CASRQDYTGELFF,TGTGCCAGCAGACAAGACTACACCGGGGAGCTGTTTTTT
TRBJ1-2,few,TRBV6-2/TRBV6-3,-,CASADSANYGYTF,TGTGCCAGCGCCGATTCAGCTAACTATGGCTACACCTTC
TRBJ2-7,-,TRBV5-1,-,CASSLVGARDEQYF,TGCGCCAGCAGCTTGGTGGGGGCCCGGGACGAGCAGTACTTC
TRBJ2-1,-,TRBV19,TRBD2,CASSIWLAGEYEQFF,TGTGCCAGTAGTATCTGGCTAGCGGGCGAGTATGAGCAGTTCTTC
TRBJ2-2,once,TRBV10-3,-,CANRPGRDTGELFF,TGTGCCAATAGACCGGGGCGGGACACCGGGGAGCTGTTTTTT
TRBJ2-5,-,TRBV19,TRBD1,CASSTGTGPGETQYF,TGTGCCAGTAGTACTGGGACAGGGCCCGGAGAGACCCAGTACTTC
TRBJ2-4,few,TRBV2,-,CASKGGIQYF,TGTGCCAGCAAAGGGGGCATTCAGTACTTC
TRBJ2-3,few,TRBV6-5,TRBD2,CASSQTSGPTDTQYF,TGTGCCAGCAGTCAGACTAGCGGACCCACAGATACGCAGTATTTT
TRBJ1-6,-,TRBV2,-,CASSRSLGDSPLHF,TGTGCCAGCAGCCGGAGTCTGGGGGACTCACCCCTCCACTTT
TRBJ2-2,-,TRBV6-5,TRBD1,CASSKSRDRANTGELFF,TGTGCCAGCAGCAAATCCCGGGACAGGGCGAACACCGGGGAGCTGTTTTTT
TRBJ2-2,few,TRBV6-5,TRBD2,CASRAAGLAGSRGTGELFF,TGTGCCAGCAGAGCTGCAGGTCTAGCGGGGTCCCGAGGCACCGGGGAGCTGTTTTTT
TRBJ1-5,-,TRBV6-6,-,CASRPETRQGPQHF,TGTGCCAGCAGACCCGAGACAAGACAAGGGCCCCAGCATTTT
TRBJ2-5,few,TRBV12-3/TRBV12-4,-,CASSLDTGETQYF,TGTGCCAGCAGTTTGGATACTGGGGAGACCCAGTACTTC
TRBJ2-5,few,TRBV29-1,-,CSAIDAGYQETQYF,TGCAGCGCCATCGACGCGGGGTACCAAGAGACCCAGTACTTC
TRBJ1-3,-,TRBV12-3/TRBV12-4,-,CASTKHRSDGNTIYF,TGTGCCAGCACCAAACACCGCTCGGACGGAAACACCATATATTTT